Listed below are T cell receptor beta chains from one sample, sequenced in a study of control samples from healthy donors and cancer patients. The data were produced by immunoSEQ multiplex PCR, yet TCRdb's version contains in-frame clones alone and is incomplete. This sample yields around 53,000 clones, of which 80% to 90% are seen a single time; about 3% belongs to the top ten. The sample taken for sequencing was PBMCs. All receptors come from a woman between 50 and 59 years old with lung cancer. CDR3s include the opening cysteine and the closing phenylalanine or tryptophan. The order of the fields is clone size, D gene, J gene, V gene, CDR3 DNA, CDR3 protein. D genes are given only for firm matches. Expanded clones get a size class; other rows say once, few or many, or leave the size out.

>NA|NA|TRBJ2-1|TRBV6-5
TGTGCCAGCAGTTCCTTGCTAGCTAACAATGAGCAGTTCTTC
CASSSLLANNEQFF
>NA|NA|TRBJ1-2|TRBV27
TGTGCCAGCAGTTTAGGGCAGGGTGGTGGCTACACCTTC
CASSLGQGGGYTF
>NA|TRBD1|TRBJ1-1|TRBV12-5
TGTGCTAGTGGTTTGGTACGGGGGACAGGGGCCATGAACACTGAAGCTTTCTTT
CASGLVRGTGAMNTEAFF
>NA|NA|TRBJ2-5|TRBV7-9
TGTGCCAGCAGCTCATTCGGGGGCTGGGAGACCCAGTACTTC
CASSSFGGWETQYF
>NA|TRBD1|TRBJ2-7|TRBV7-6
TGTGCCAGCAGCATCGGACAGGCAGATCACTACGAGCAGTACTTC
CASSIGQADHYEQYF
>NA|NA|TRBJ2-5|TRBV21-1
TGTGCCAGCAGAACCGTGGCGAAAGAGACCCAGTACTTC
CASRTVAKETQYF
>NA|NA|TRBJ1-1|TRBV19
TGTGCCAGTAGTCCTTTACAGGGCCTGAACACTGAAGCTTTCTTT
CASSPLQGLNTEAFF
>NA|NA|TRBJ1-1|TRBV4-1
TGCGCCAGCAGCCACCTGGACGGGACTGAAGCTTTCTTT
CASSHLDGTEAFF
>NA|NA|TRBJ1-2|TRBV28
TGTGCCAGCAGTTTTGGGCAGGCCCTTCGAAACTATGGCTACACCTTC
CASSFGQALRNYGYTF
>NA|NA|TRBJ2-6|TRBV4-3
TGCGCCAGCAGCCAAGATCGGACAGCCTCTGGGGCCAACGTCCTGACTTTC
CASSQDRTASGANVLTF
>NA|TRBD1|TRBJ1-1|TRBV7-3
TGTGCCAGCAGCTACCAAACAGGGGGCACTGAAGCTTTCTTT
CASSYQTGGTEAFF
>NA|NA|TRBJ1-3|TRBV6-6
TGTGCCAGCAGTAGTTCGGGGGGGCCTGGGTCCAACACCATATATTTT
CASSSSGGPGSNTIYF
>NA|NA|TRBJ1-1|TRBV20-1
TGCAGGGCAGTTACAGGAGCTGAAGCTTTCTTT
CRAVTGAEAFF
>NA|TRBD1|TRBJ1-1|TRBV7-2
TGTGCCAGCAGCTCCGAAGACAGGGCAAGGAACACTGAAGCTTTCTTT
CASSSEDRARNTEAFF
>NA|TRBD1|TRBJ1-2|TRBV6-1
TGTGCCAGCAGTGAACAGGGGGGCTATGGCTACACCTTC
CASSEQGGYGYTF
>NA|NA|TRBJ1-5|TRBV5-1
TGCGCCAGCAGCTCCCCTCCGGGACGGAGACCAGGTTATAGCAATCAGCCCCAGCATTTT
CASSSPPGRRPGYSNQPQHF
>few|TRBD1|TRBJ1-5|TRBV28
TGTGCCAGCAGTTTATTAGCGGGACAGGGTCAACCCCAGCATTTT
CASSLLAGQGQPQHF
>once|NA|TRBJ1-5|TRBV6-2/TRBV6-3
TGTGCCAGCAGTTACGCCCTCGGGCGGAAAGTTAATCAGCCCCAGCATTTT
CASSYALGRKVNQPQHF
>NA|TRBD1|TRBJ1-2|TRBV5-4
TGTGCCAGCAGCCTTACAGGGGAAAGTGGCTACACCTTC
CASSLTGESGYTF
>NA|NA|TRBJ1-5|TRBV10-3
TGTGCCATCAGTGACTCCTTGGGGGCTGGTAGCAATCAGCCCCAGCATTTT
CAISDSLGAGSNQPQHF
>NA|NA|TRBJ1-1|TRBV19
TGTGCCAGTATTGGGGGTTTGGGGCGGGGGACTGAAGCTTTCTTT
CASIGGLGRGTEAFF
>NA|NA|TRBJ2-3|TRBV19
TGTGCCAGTATGGTTAGAGGGGGCGGGAGTACGCAGTATTTT
CASMVRGGGSTQYF
>NA|NA|TRBJ1-2|TRBV7-2
TGTGCCAGCAGCTGGACCATAGGTGGCTACACCTTC
CASSWTIGGYTF
>NA|TRBD1|TRBJ2-4|TRBV5-1
TGCGCCAGCAGCTGGGACAGGGGGACGATAGACATTCAGTACTTC
CASSWDRGTIDIQYF
>NA|NA|TRBJ2-7|TRBV6-5
TGTGCCAGCAGTTACAACGGGCAGGGCTACGAGCAGTACTTC
CASSYNGQGYEQYF
>once|NA|TRBJ1-1|TRBV7-2
TGTGCCAGCAGTTCTACCTCCGAGACTGAAGCTTTCTTT
CASSSTSETEAFF
>NA|TRBD1|TRBJ1-1|TRBV2
TGTGCCAGTCGTTCAGGGGGACCCACTGAAGCTTTCTTT
CASRSGGPTEAFF
>NA|NA|TRBJ2-1|TRBV27
TGTGCCAGCAGTCACCTCTCCTACAATGAGCAGTTCTTC
CASSHLSYNEQFF
>few|NA|TRBJ1-3|TRBV2
TGTGCCAGCAGTGAAAGGGGGTTAATTGGAAACACCATATATTTT
CASSERGLIGNTIYF
>NA|NA|TRBJ2-7|TRBV11-3
TGTGCCAGCAGCCTGGACAAAAACCCCTACGAGCAGTACTTC
CASSLDKNPYEQYF
>NA|NA|TRBJ2-3|TRBV19
TGTGCCAGTAGTCGGCAGAGCACAGATACGCAGTATTTT
CASSRQSTDTQYF
>NA|NA|TRBJ2-1|TRBV14
TGTGCCAGCAGCCAAGAATTGGGGTCTGAGCAGTTCTTC
CASSQELGSEQFF
>NA|TRBD2|TRBJ2-2|TRBV3-1/TRBV3-2
TGTGCCAGCAGCCAAGGACTAGCGGGGGGGACCGGGGAGCTGTTTTTT
CASSQGLAGGTGELFF
>NA|NA|TRBJ1-5|TRBV28
TGTGCCAGCAGGTTCGTGATTAGCAATCAGCCCCAGCATTTT
CASRFVISNQPQHF
>NA|NA|TRBJ1-4|TRBV11-2
TGTGCCAGCAGCTTAAGGCACGGAACTAGTGAAAAACTGTTTTTT
CASSLRHGTSEKLFF
>few|NA|TRBJ2-2|TRBV19
TGTGCCAGTAGTATGTGGGGGGAGCTGTTTTTT
CASSMWGELFF
>NA|NA|TRBJ2-1|TRBV5-1
TGCGCCAGCAGCTCCCAATGGGGCGGGGACAATGAGCAGTTCTTC
CASSSQWGGDNEQFF
>NA|NA|TRBJ2-7|TRBV6-1
TGTGCCAGCAGTGACGCTTCTCCGGGTCATGGGGTTCGGTCCTACGAGCAGTACTTC
CASSDASPGHGVRSYEQYF
>NA|NA|TRBJ2-3|TRBV9
TGTGCCAGCAGCGTAGTCACAGGCGGCACAGATACGCAGTATTTT
CASSVVTGGTDTQYF
>NA|TRBD2|TRBJ2-5|TRBV5-4
TGTGCCAGCAGTTCCGGGACTAGCGGGCGGGACCTCCAAGAGACCCAGTACTTC
CASSSGTSGRDLQETQYF
>NA|NA|TRBJ1-1|TRBV7-9
TGTGCCAGCAGCTCTGACAAGGGGCTGGGTGAAGCTTTCTTT
CASSSDKGLGEAFF
>NA|TRBD1|TRBJ1-1|TRBV29-1
TGCAGCGTTACACCCAGGGGGGAGTCGAACACTGAAGCTTTCTTT
CSVTPRGESNTEAFF
>NA|TRBD1|TRBJ1-2|TRBV7-9
TGTGCCAGCAGCTTAGATATGGGGGCAGGGGGACGCTATGGCTACACCTTC
CASSLDMGAGGRYGYTF
>once|NA|TRBJ1-3|TRBV5-4
TGTGCCAGCAGCTTGTTCGGGTACTCTGGAAACACCATATATTTT
CASSLFGYSGNTIYF
>NA|NA|TRBJ1-2|TRBV12-5
TGTGCTAGTGGTTTGGGGACAGCGGGAGGCTACACCTTC
CASGLGTAGGYTF
>NA|NA|TRBJ1-5|TRBV27
TGTGCCAGCACTGGGGCAGTCAATCAGCCCCAGCATTTT
CASTGAVNQPQHF